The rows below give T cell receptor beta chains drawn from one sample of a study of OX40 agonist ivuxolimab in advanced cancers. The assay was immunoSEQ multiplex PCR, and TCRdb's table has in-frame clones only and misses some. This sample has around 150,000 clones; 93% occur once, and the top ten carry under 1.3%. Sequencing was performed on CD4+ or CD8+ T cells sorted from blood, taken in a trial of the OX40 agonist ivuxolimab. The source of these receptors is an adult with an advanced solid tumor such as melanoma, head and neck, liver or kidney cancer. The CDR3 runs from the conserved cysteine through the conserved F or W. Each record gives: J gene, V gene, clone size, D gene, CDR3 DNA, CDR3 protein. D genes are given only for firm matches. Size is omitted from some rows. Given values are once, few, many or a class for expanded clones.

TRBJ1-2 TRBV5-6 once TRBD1 TGTGCCAGCAGCTTTGGACCAGGGGGGCTGGATGGCTACACCTTC CASSFGPGGLDGYTF
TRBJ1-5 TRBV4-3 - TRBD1 TGCGCCAGCAGCCACATGACAGGGAGAGGTCAGCCCCAGCATTTT CASSHMTGRGQPQHF
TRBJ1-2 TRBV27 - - TGTGCCAGCAGTTTATTTGGGACCTATGGCTACACCTTC CASSLFGTYGYTF
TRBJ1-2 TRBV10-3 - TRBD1 TGTGCCATCACCCCGGACAGGGGTGAGGGTGGCTACACCTTC CAITPDRGEGGYTF
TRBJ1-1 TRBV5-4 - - TGTGCCAGCAGCTTACTAGTGAACCCGGGCACTGAAGCTTTCTTT CASSLLVNPGTEAFF
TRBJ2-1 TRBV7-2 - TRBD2 TGTGCCAGCAGCTTAGACGGGACTAGCGGGGTTAGGGAGCAGTTCTTC CASSLDGTSGVREQFF
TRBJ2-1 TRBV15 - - TGTGCCACCAGCAGTGAAGGGCGAAGGAGCTCCTACAATGAGCAGTTCTTC CATSSEGRRSSYNEQFF
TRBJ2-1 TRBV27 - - TGTGCCAGCAACCCAGGGCTAGCGTCGTACAATGAGCAGTTCTTC CASNPGLASYNEQFF
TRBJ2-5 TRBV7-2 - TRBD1 TGTGCCAGCAGCTCGACCAGGGGGGAGACCCAGTACTTC CASSSTRGETQYF
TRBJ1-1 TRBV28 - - TGTGCCAGCAGTTACGACGCTGACACTGAAGCTTTCTTT CASSYDADTEAFF
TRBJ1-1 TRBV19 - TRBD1 TGTGCCAGTAGTAGATTAGGTCAGGGGGCGCTTACTGAAGCTTTCTTT CASSRLGQGALTEAFF
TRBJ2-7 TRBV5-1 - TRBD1 TGCGCCAGCAGCCCTGACAGGGAAGAAGGCGAGCAGTACTTC CASSPDREEGEQYF
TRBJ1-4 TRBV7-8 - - TGTGCCAGCAGCTTAGCCAGGGGAGGGGCGAAAAAACTGTTTTTT CASSLARGGAKKLFF
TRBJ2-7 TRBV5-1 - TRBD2 TGCGCCAGCAGATCCGGGACTAGCAAAACCTACGAGCAGTACTTC CASRSGTSKTYEQYF
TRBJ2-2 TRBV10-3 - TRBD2 TGTGCCATCAGATTCGGGACTAGTCTGGACACCGGGGAGCTGTTTTTT CAIRFGTSLDTGELFF
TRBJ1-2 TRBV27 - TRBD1 TGTGCCAGCAACCCCGGGACAGGGAAGGACTATGGCTACACCTTC CASNPGTGKDYGYTF
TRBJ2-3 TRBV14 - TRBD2 TGTGCCAGCAGCCAAGGACTAGCGGGGGTCCTCTTCACAGATACGCAGTATTTT CASSQGLAGVLFTDTQYF
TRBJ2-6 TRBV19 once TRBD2 TGTGCCAGTAAGCGGGGTTCTGGGGCCAACGTCCTGACTTTC CASKRGSGANVLTF
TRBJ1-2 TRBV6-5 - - TGTGCCAGCAGTGGATCGGGACCGAGCGGCTACACCTTC CASSGSGPSGYTF
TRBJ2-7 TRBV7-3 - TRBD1 TGTGCCAGCAGCCGAACAGGGGTGTCCTACGAGCAGTACTTC CASSRTGVSYEQYF
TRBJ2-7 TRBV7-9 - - TGTGCCAGCAGCTTACAGGGTGTAACCTACGAGCAGTACTTC CASSLQGVTYEQYF
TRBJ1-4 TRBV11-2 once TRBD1 TGTGCCAGCAGCTTAGGGATTACAGGGGCCCCGAATGAAAAACTGTTTTTT CASSLGITGAPNEKLFF
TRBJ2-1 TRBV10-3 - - TGTGCCATCAGTGGTTCTCCAGGGTTCGATGAGCAGTTCTTC CAISGSPGFDEQFF
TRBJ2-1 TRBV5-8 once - TGTGCCAGCAGGGGGTCCTACAATGAGCAGTTCTTC CASRGSYNEQFF
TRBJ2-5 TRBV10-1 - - TGCGCCAGCAGTGAATCGCCCGGAGGGGAGACCCAGTACTTC CASSESPGGETQYF
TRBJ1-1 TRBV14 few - TGTGCCAGCAGTCCCGCCGGGACCCCGAGGGAAGCTTTCTTT CASSPAGTPREAFF
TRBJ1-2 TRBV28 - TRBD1 TGTGCCAGCAGTCGGGACAGGGCCTCTGGCTACACCTTC CASSRDRASGYTF
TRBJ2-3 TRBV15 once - TGTGCCACCAGCATCGACTGGTTAGACACAGATACGCAGTATTTT CATSIDWLDTDTQYF
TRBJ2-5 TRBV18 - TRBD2 TGTGCCAGCCTAACCGCCAGCGGGGCATGGACCCAGTACTTC CASLTASGAWTQYF
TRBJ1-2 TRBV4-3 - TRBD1 TGCGCCAGCAGCCAACCTGGACAGGGCTATGGCTACACCTTC CASSQPGQGYGYTF
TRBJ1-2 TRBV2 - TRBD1 TGTGCCAGCAATTTAGACAGGGCTGGGTATGGCTACACCTTC CASNLDRAGYGYTF
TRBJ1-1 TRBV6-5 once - TGTGCCAGCAGTGCCGGTGGGGGAAGCACTGAAGCTTTCTTT CASSAGGGSTEAFF
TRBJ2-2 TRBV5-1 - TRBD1 TGCGCCAGCAGCTTGATAACAGGGGACACCGGGGAGCTGTTTTTT CASSLITGDTGELFF
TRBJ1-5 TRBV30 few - TGTGCCTGGAGAGGGGGGGGGCCCCAGCATTTT CAWRGGGPQHF
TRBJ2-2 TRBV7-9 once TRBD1 TGTGCCAGCGTCGGACAGGCGAACACCGGGGAGCTGTTTTTT CASVGQANTGELFF
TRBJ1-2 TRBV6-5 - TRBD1 TGTGCCAGCACCGAGTTACAGGGGAACTATGGCTACACCTTC CASTELQGNYGYTF
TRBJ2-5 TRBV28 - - TGTGCCAGCAGTGTGGACTACGAAGAGACCCAGTACTTC CASSVDYEETQYF
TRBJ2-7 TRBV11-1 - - TGTGCCAGCAGCTTAGGGGCAGGGCTTGACGAGCAGTACTTC CASSLGAGLDEQYF
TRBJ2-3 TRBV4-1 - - TGCGCCAGCAGCCAAGGTCCGCAAGGGGGCACAGATACGCAGTATTTT CASSQGPQGGTDTQYF
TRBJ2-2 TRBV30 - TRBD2 TGTGCCTGGAGTGTAATTGGGGGGAGGGGCGCCGGGGAGCTGTTTTTT CAWSVIGGRGAGELFF
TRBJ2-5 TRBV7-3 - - TGTGCCAGCAGCCCGTCGGGGGATGAGCAGTACTTC CASSPSGDEQYF
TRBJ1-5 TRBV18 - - TGTGCCAGCTCCAGTCTTACCCCGGGAGCAAATACGGATCAGCCCCAGCATTTT CASSSLTPGANTDQPQHF
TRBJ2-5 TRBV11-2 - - TGTGCCAGCAGACCTGGAGGAGAGACCCAGTACTTC CASRPGGETQYF
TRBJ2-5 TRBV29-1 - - TGCAGCGTTGCCCTGAGGGGAGGGGGAGAGACCCAGTACTTC CSVALRGGGETQYF
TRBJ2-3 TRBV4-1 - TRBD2 TGCGCCAGCAGCCAAGTTGTAAGGGCGGGAGGCACAGATACGCAGTATTTT CASSQVVRAGGTDTQYF